This T cell receptor (beta chain) was obtained from a study of T cell repertoires in cytomegalovirus infection. Overall study context: Shared public TCR beta signatures pointed to both CMV infection and a matching HLA type. Findings and limits, study-wide: Dominant in the ex vivo response were TCR beta clonotypes restricted by HLA-C and specific for CMV.

TCRdb re-called the reads with MiXCR, one entry per CDR3 protein. This table holds roughly 230,000 distinct CDR3 sequences, 17% found once. There are 13 residues in the CDR3. The germline V and J ends were trimmed by 4 bases and 4 bases, with 10 bases remaining between them. Germline V gives CDR1 SEHNR, CDR2 FQNEAQ (reference sequence). This clonotype was seen many times. The antigen remains undetermined. The sequenced material came from CD8+ T cells from PBMCs. The source of this sequence is a human donor in good health (CMV status not recorded). Some clones in this sample may be carry-over from other donors' samples. V gene TRBV7-9 combines with J gene TRBJ1-1; D unclear. The CDR3 loop reads CASSSTYGTEAFF. For the CDR3, the DNA is TGTGCCAGCAGCTCCACGTACGGCACTGAAGCTTTCTTT.